The 10 T cell receptor beta chains below all came from one sample that was sequenced in a study of cytomegalovirus exposure and HLA in healthy donors. The PCR was carried out with 60 Vbeta primers and 13 Jbeta primers. Libraries were prepared by immunoSEQ multiplex PCR; TCRdb keeps only in-frame clonotypes and omits some of them. The sample includes under 70,000 clones, roughly 85% of them seen just once. The sample comprised PBMCs. The receptors originated from a young woman in good health and CMV-seronegative.

The chain carries TRBV11-3 and TRBJ2-7; a possible D gene is TRBD1 (6 bases). This CDR3 is 14 amino acids long. V lost 1 base to trimming and J lost 2 bases, with 9 bases between them. Per the germline V gene, CDR1 is SGHNT and CDR2 is YENEEA. CDR3 DNA: TGTGCCAGCAGCTTAGGGACAGCTACCTACGAGCAGTACTTC. It yields the protein CASSLGTATYEQYF.

The chain recombines TRBV5-1 with TRBJ2-7, with D perhaps matching TRBD2 (6 bases). The V gene's germline CDR1 is SGHRS and CDR2 YFSETQ. The length of the CDR3 is 14 residues. V dropped 3 bases and J dropped 2 bases, with 12 bases sitting between them. The CDR3 sequence is CASSWDFPPYEQYF. DNA of the CDR3: TGCGCCAGCAGCTGGGACTTCCCACCCTACGAGCAGTACTTC.

In this sample, this clone is medium-sized (0.01 to 0.1%). The gene calls are TRBV19 and TRBJ2-1, with 10 bases matching TRBD2. Germline V gene data show CDR1 as LNHDA and CDR2 as SQIVND (reference sequence). The CDR3 contains 17 residues. V was pared by 5 bases and J by 6 bases, with 13 bases of the junction left unmatched. CDR3 protein: CASSVTSGFGALNEQFF. CDR3 DNA: TGTGCCAGTAGTGTGACTAGCGGGTTTGGGGCCCTCAATGAGCAGTTCTTC.

This clone was detected only once. The V gene is TRBV27, the J gene TRBJ1-5; D might be TRBD1 (5 bases). The CDR3 is made up of 13 amino acids. Trimming took 4 bases from V and 10 from J, leaving 14 bases between them. Germline loops: CDR1 MNHEY, CDR2 SMNVEV (reference sequence). CDR3 in DNA: TGTGCCAGCAGTTACGACAGTATCGGACCCCAGCATTTT. Protein sequence: CASSYDSIGPQHF.

The rearrangement uses TRBV6-1 and TRBJ1-3, with 7 bases identical to TRBD1. The V gene end was trimmed by 10 bases and the J gene end by 0 bases; junction bases not matched to a gene: 9. There are 15 residues in the CDR3. The germline CDR1 and CDR2 sequences are MNHNS and SASEGT. The CDR3 loop is CATLRDRDSGNTIYF. CDR3 nucleotides: TGTGCCACCCTGAGGGACAGAGACTCTGGAAACACCATATATTTT.

The V gene is TRBV27, the J gene TRBJ1-2, with 7 bases lining up with TRBD1. The V and J ends lost 4 bases and 2 bases, in that order; junction bases with no gene match: 1. The length of the CDR3 is 13 residues. The germline V gene encodes CDR1 MNHEY and CDR2 SMNVEV (reference sequence). As DNA, the CDR3 is TGTGCCAGCAGTTGGGACAGAAACTATGGCTACACCTTC. Translating it yields CASSWDRNYGYTF.

V gene TRBV7-9 combines with J gene TRBJ2-1; 11 positions match TRBD2. The CDR3 consists of 15 residues. J lost 6 bases, V lost 2 bases, and 3 bases had no gene match. Per the germline V gene, CDR1 is SEHNR and CDR2 is FQNEAQ (reference sequence). The CDR3 reads CASSLTSGRGNEQFF. The DNA of the CDR3 is TGTGCCAGCAGCTTAACTAGCGGGAGAGGCAATGAGCAGTTCTTC.

The chain uses TRBV10-1 and TRBJ2-2; D uncertain. Deletions cut 1 base from V and 5 bases from J, with 5 bases between. CDR3 length: 13 amino acids. Germline assignment: CDR1 WNHNN and CDR2 SYGVQD (reference sequence). CDR3 DNA sequence: TGCGCCAGCAGTGAGTATGAGACCGGGGAGCTGTTTTTT. It specifies CASSEYETGELFF.

This clone has just a few counts. This chain connects TRBV5-4 to TRBJ2-1; tentative D call: TRBD1 (5 bases). From germline, CDR1 is SGHNT and CDR2 YYREEE (reference sequence). CDR3 size: 14 residues. V was cut by 0 bases and J by 5 bases, with 9 bases left in between. DNA for the CDR3: TGTGCCAGCAGCTTGGTTGCAGGGAACAATGAGCAGTTCTTC. It encodes CASSLVAGNNEQFF. Variable domain in full (rest from reference TRBV5-4 and TRBJ2-1): ETGVTQSPTHLIKTRGQQVTLRCSSQSGHNTVSWYQQALGQGPQFIFQYYREEENGRGNFPPRFSGLQFPNYSSELNVNALELDDSALYLCASSLVAGNNEQFFGPGTRLTVL.

This sequence joins TRBV28 and TRBJ1-1; 8 nucleotides agree with TRBD1. This CDR3 has 16 residues. Germline-derived CDR1 and CDR2 are MDHEN and SYDVKM. Germline trimming cut 3 bases from V and 3 bases from J; bases unmatched to any gene: 9. The chain's CDR3 is CASSFAYRGGDTEAFF. CDR3 sequence (DNA): TGTGCCAGCAGTTTTGCCTACAGGGGGGGGGACACTGAAGCTTTCTTT.